These 21 T cell receptor beta chains were all obtained from the same sample, sequenced in a study of CD8 T cells in ankylosing spondylitis. TCRdb passed the 5' RACE reads through MiXCR, listing each CDR3 protein once. The table shows some 100,000 distinct CDR3 sequences, with roughly 8% occurring only once. Source material: blood, either unsorted or a sorted T cell fraction (not recorded which). Source of these receptors: a male donor with ankylosing spondylitis or in good health (not recorded which).

This clonotype was seen at least ten times. The chain recombines TRBV12-3 or TRBV12-4 with TRBJ1-1; 7 positions match TRBD1. The CDR3 runs 16 residues. J gave up 0 bases and V 6 bases, and 10 bases lay outside the gene matches. The CDR3 DNA reads TGTGCCAGCAGCCGCCAGACAGGGAGCATGAACACTGAAGCTTTCTTT. This translates into CASSRQTGSMNTEAFF.

This clonotype was seen ten or more times. The genes are TRBV4-3 and TRBJ2-1, with TRBD2 matching 8 bases. From germline, CDR1 is LGHNA and CDR2 YSLEER. This CDR3 contains 16 residues. V was clipped by 3 bases and J by 0 bases; unmatched bases: 4. CDR3 protein: CASSQSGGGSYNEQFF. DNA of the CDR3: TGCGCCAGCAGCCAGTCCGGGGGGGGCTCCTACAATGAGCAGTTCTTC.

The chain couples TRBV12-3 or TRBV12-4 to TRBJ2-2; a possible D gene is TRBD2 (6 bases). This CDR3 is built from 13 residues. V was shortened by 8 bases and J by 6 bases, with 13 bases between the two germline ends. The CDR3 region has the DNA TGTGCCAGCTCAACTCGGAGGGCCGGGGAGCTGTTTTTT. This gives the protein CASSTRRAGELFF.

This clonotype was seen many times. V usage is TRBV6-2 or TRBV6-3 and J usage is TRBJ1-5; D unclear. V was shortened by 6 bases and J by 6 bases, with 9 bases between the two germline ends. Germline CDR1 is MNHEY and CDR2 is SVGEGT. This CDR3 has 12 amino acids. In DNA, the CDR3 is TGTGCCAGCAGCCTAGGGATTCAGCCCCAGCATTTT. Its protein is CASSLGIQPQHF.

This clonotype was detected only a few times. A much larger clone is a single base away; this may be a read error. The J gene is TRBJ1-5, the V gene TRBV12-3 or TRBV12-4; D call uncertain. The CDR3 contains 12 residues. V was cut by 1 base and J by 11 bases, with 9 bases left in between. CDR3 sequence (DNA): TGTGCCAGCAGTTTAGGGTGGGAGTCCCAGCATTTT. This sequence encodes CASSLGWESQHF.

This clonotype was observed many times. The J gene is TRBJ2-1, the V gene TRBV20-1; D is undetermined. Germline V CDR1 and CDR2: DFQATT, SNEGSKA (reference sequence). This CDR3 region has 13 residues. V lost 6 bases and J 8 bases, leaving 17 bases between the germline ends. CDR3 DNA sequence: TGCAGTGCAGGTGCTCGGCGAGGCGATGAGCAGTTCTTC. Its protein is CSAGARRGDEQFF.

This clonotype came up a few times. V and J are TRBV4-3 and TRBJ1-2; perhaps TRBD1 as D (5 bases). From germline, CDR1 is LGHNA and CDR2 YSLEER. The CDR3 has 14 amino acids. V lost 0 bases, J lost 7 bases, and 12 bases lay in between. CDR3 sequence (DNA): TGCGCCAGCAGCCAAGATCTCAGGGCGGGTGGCTACACCTTC. It translates to CASSQDLRAGGYTF.

This chain uses TRBV7-2 with TRBJ1-2; no firm D call. CDR1 and CDR2 (germline): SGHTA, FQGNSA. With 1 base removed from V and 2 bases from J, the gap between germline ends came to 11 bases. This CDR3 contains 15 residues. The CDR3 protein is CASSLGVTPNYGYTF. The CDR3 bases are TGTGCCAGCAGCTTAGGGGTAACCCCGAACTATGGCTACACCTTC.

This clonotype appeared many times. The chain is built from TRBV11-3 and TRBJ2-1; maybe TRBD1 (5 bases). Per germline, CDR1 SGHNT and CDR2 YENEEA. The CDR3 length is 12 residues. V was clipped by 4 bases and J by 7 bases, with 8 bases between them. Here the CDR3 reads CASSSQENEQFF. CDR3 DNA: TGTGCCAGCAGCTCACAGGAAAATGAGCAGTTCTTC.

In its sample, this clonotype was seen many times. The chain is built from TRBV7-9 and TRBJ1-1, with D perhaps TRBD1 (6 bases). V lost 1 base, J lost 6 bases, and 12 bases lay in between. This CDR3 has 14 amino acids. Germline V lookup: CDR1 SEHNR, CDR2 FQNEAQ (reference sequence). CDR3 in amino acids: CASSLEAGHSEAFF. The DNA for the CDR3 is TGTGCCAGCAGCTTAGAGGCGGGACATTCTGAAGCTTTCTTT.

This clonotype was picked up many times. The V and J genes are TRBV11-2 and TRBJ2-4; no clear D gene. Germline values: CDR1 SGHAT, CDR2 FQNNGV. This CDR3 is 13 amino acids long. Deletions cut 1 base from V and 4 bases from J, with 5 bases between. CDR3 sequence: CASSLGSKNIQYF. Written as DNA, the CDR3 is TGTGCCAGCAGCTTAGGGAGTAAAAACATTCAGTACTTC.

This clonotype turned up a few times. The CDR3 DNA follows: TGCGCCAGCAGCCTCGGACTAGTTAGTCCCGGGGAGCTGTTTTTT. Translated, it gives CASSLGLVSPGELFF. The chain has TRBV5-1 and TRBJ2-2, with 7 bases fitting TRBD2. The CDR3 is 15 residues long. CDR1 and CDR2 (germline): SGHRS, YFSETQ. J gave up 6 bases and V 4 bases, and 9 bases lay outside the gene matches.

This clonotype has at least ten counts. V and J are TRBV11-2 and TRBJ1-3; D is unresolved. From germline, CDR1 is SGHAT and CDR2 FQNNGV. CDR3 length equals 14 residues. V was clipped by 1 base and J by 1 base, with 5 bases between them. CDR3 region: CASSLVQSGNTIYF. DNA of the CDR3: TGTGCCAGCAGCTTAGTACAGTCTGGAAACACCATATATTTT.

In this sample, this clonotype turned up many times. CDR3 nucleotides: TGTGCCACCAGCAGCGCTAAGACAGTCACAGATACGCAGTATTTT. Translating it yields CATSSAKTVTDTQYF. V is TRBV15 and J is TRBJ2-3; D is possibly TRBD1 (5 bases). The CDR3 has 15 amino acids. V dropped 3 bases and J dropped 2 bases, with 12 bases sitting between them. The germline V gene encodes CDR1 LNHNV and CDR2 YYDKDF (reference sequence).

This clonotype was seen repeatedly, ten times or more. V and J are TRBV20-1 and TRBJ2-1; 8 bases align to TRBD2. CDR1 DFQATT and CDR2 SNEGSKA come from the germline V gene (reference sequence). The junction had 6 bases not matched to a gene; V was cut back by 6 bases and J by 2 bases. The CDR3 is 14 amino acids. CDR3 loop: CSAAGLGTYNEQFF. In DNA, the CDR3 is TGCAGTGCAGCGGGACTAGGGACCTACAATGAGCAGTTCTTC.

The gene calls are TRBV4-2 and TRBJ1-2, with no clear D. Per the germline V gene, CDR1 is LGHNA and CDR2 is YNFKEQ. This CDR3 is built from 14 residues. The V end lost 1 base, the J end lost 4 bases, and 10 bases lay between the germline ends. CDR3 sequence reads: CASSQVLTAYGYTF. The DNA for the CDR3 is TGTGCCAGCAGCCAAGTTCTCACAGCCTATGGCTACACCTTC.

At least ten counts were recorded for this clonotype. CDR3 loop: CASSSRQGEETQYF. As DNA, the CDR3 is TGTGCCAGCAGCTCCAGACAGGGGGAAGAGACCCAGTACTTC. The gene calls are TRBV7-9 and TRBJ2-5; 9 positions match TRBD1. This CDR3 has 14 amino acids. J gave up 3 bases and V 4 bases, and 3 bases lay outside the gene matches. Per the germline V gene, CDR1 is SEHNR and CDR2 is FQNEAQ (reference sequence).

This clonotype was counted at least ten times. The rearrangement joins TRBV2 to TRBJ2-2; D is perhaps TRBD2 (6 bases). CDR1 SNHLY and CDR2 FYNNEI come from the germline V gene. The CDR3 consists of 13 residues. The ends were cut back, 7 bases at V and 4 bases at J, with 10 bases in the middle. CDR3 coding DNA: TGTGCCAGCAATCCCGGGAGCACCGGGGAGCTGTTTTTT. Protein sequence: CASNPGSTGELFF.

This clonotype was counted many times. The chain links TRBV7-2 to TRBJ2-3; D might be TRBD2 (5 bases). V was shortened by 2 bases and J by 6 bases, with 15 bases between the two germline ends. Looked up from germline, CDR1 is SGHTA and CDR2 is FQGNSA. This CDR3 comprises 15 residues. CDR3 protein: CASSLRRARLDTQYF. CDR3 coding DNA: TGTGCCAGCAGCTTACGGCGGGCGCGGTTGGATACGCAGTATTTT.

The V call is TRBV5-1, the J call TRBJ2-1, with 9 bases identical to TRBD1. CDR1 SGHRS and CDR2 YFSETQ come from the germline V gene. V dropped 4 bases and J dropped 0; count of bases not matched to a gene: 8. CDR3 length: 17 amino acids. The DNA for the CDR3 is TGCGCCAGCAGCCTGACAGGGGGAGGGCACTCCTACAATGAGCAGTTCTTC. Residues: CASSLTGGGHSYNEQFF.

This clonotype has just a few counts. The gene calls are TRBV7-9 and TRBJ1-2; tentative D call: TRBD1 (6 bases). Germline V gives CDR1 SEHNR, CDR2 FQNEAQ (reference sequence). The V end lost 1 base, the J end lost 8 bases, and 20 bases lay between the germline ends. This CDR3 is 16 amino acids long. The CDR3 loop reads CASSLGPTDSYEGYTF. The CDR3 DNA reads TGTGCCAGCAGCTTAGGTCCTACGGACAGCTATGAGGGCTACACCTTC.